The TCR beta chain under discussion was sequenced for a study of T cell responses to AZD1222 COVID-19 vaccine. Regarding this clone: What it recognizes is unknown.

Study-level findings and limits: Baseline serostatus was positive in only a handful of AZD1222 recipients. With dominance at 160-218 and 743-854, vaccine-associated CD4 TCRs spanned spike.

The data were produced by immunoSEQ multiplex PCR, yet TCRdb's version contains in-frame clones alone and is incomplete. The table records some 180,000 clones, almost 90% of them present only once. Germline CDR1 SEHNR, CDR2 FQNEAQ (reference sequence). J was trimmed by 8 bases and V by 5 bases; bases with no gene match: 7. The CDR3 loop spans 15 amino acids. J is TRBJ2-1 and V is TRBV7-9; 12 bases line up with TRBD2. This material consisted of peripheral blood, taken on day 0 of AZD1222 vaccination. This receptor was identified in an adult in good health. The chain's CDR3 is CASSLTSGGLDEQFF. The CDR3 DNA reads TGTGCCAGCAGCCTGACTAGCGGGGGTCTTGATGAGCAGTTCTTC.